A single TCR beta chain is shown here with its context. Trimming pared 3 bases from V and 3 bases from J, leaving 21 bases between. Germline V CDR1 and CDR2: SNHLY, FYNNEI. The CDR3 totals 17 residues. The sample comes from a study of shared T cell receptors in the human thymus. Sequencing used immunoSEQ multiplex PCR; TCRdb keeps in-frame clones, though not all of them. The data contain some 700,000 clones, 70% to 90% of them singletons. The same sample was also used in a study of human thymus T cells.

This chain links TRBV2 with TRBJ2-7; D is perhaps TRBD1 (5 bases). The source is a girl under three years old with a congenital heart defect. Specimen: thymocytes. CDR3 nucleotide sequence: TGTGCCAGCAGTGACGTTAGGGGCCTCTATGTAGGCTACGAGCAGTACTTC. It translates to CASSDVRGLYVGYEQYF.